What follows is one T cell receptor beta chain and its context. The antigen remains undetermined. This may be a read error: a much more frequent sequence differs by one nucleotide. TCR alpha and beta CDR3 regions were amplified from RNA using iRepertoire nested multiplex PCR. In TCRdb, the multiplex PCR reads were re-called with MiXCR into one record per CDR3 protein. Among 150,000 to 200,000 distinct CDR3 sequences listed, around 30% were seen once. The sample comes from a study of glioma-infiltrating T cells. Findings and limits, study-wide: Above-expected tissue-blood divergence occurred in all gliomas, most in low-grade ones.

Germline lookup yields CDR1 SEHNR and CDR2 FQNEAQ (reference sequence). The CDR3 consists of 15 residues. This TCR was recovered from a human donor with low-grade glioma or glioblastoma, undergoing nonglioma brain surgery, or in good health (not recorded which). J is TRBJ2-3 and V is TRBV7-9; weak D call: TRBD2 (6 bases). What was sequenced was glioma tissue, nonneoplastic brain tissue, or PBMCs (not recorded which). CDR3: CASGLTGGITDTQYF. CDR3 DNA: TGTGCCAGCGGCTTAACTGGAGGGATCACAGATACGCAGTATTTT.